The sequence of this TCR beta chain was determined in a study of regulatory T cells in long-lasting Graves disease. Study-level findings and limits: Relative to newly diagnosed Graves' patients, persistent ones had lower TCR diversity.

Many counts were recorded for this clonotype. Its antigen is undetermined. Researchers made TCR beta libraries by using iRepertoire HTBI primers and running Arm-PCR on CDR3 regions. TCRdb analysed the multiplex PCR reads with MiXCR anew, one entry per CDR3 protein. The sample carries around 420,000 distinct CDR3 sequences, 15% to 17% recorded once. Time point given: newly diagnosed GD, antithyroid drugs for less than 3 months. The TCR library was prepared using RNA isolated from PBMCs. An endocrinology department in Xi'an, China, supplied the patients. V lost 5 bases to trimming and J lost 6 bases; unmatched junction nucleotides: 7. CDR1 and CDR2 (germline): SGHAT, FQDESV (reference sequence). The CDR3 length is 14 residues.

The TCR was taken from a female donor with Graves disease. The material sequenced was peripheral blood mononuclear cells (PBMCs), taken at new diagnosis, from a patient treated with antithyroid drugs. The chain employs TRBV11-1 and TRBJ2-7; 10 nucleotides match TRBD1. CDR3 sequence (DNA): TGTGCCAGCAGCCCCCGCGACAGGGGGCTCGAGCAGTACTTC. This codes for CASSPRDRGLEQYF.